This paragraph reports one TCR beta chain. Its target is unknown. This sample is drawn from a study of cytomegalovirus exposure and HLA in healthy donors. Whole-study results and caveats: Productive rates of about 90% or about 30% were seen for most TCR beta V segments in an earlier analysis.

The PCR ran on 60 Vbeta and 13 Jbeta primers. Data came from immunoSEQ multiplex PCR; TCRdb stores just in-frame clones and leaves some out. The sample consists of about 110,000 clones, roughly four fifths of them appearing once. Trimming removed 6 bases from V and 4 bases from J, with 16 bases in between. This CDR3 contains 16 residues. Germline V lookup: CDR1 MDHEN, CDR2 SYDVKM. Sequences were obtained from PBMCs. This receptor was identified in a woman aged 18-35 years in good health and CMV-seronegative. This chain links TRBV28 with TRBJ2-6, with D possibly being TRBD2 (6 bases). The CDR3, as DNA: TGTGCCAGCAGCCCGGGGAGGTTCCCCGGGGCCAACGTCCTGACTTTC. As protein: CASSPGRFPGANVLTF.